One and the same sample provided the 14 T cell receptor beta chains below, sequenced in a study of cytomegalovirus exposure and HLA in healthy donors. The PCR employed 60 Vbeta primers together with 13 Jbeta primers. Repertoires were generated with immunoSEQ multiplex PCR, while TCRdb's copy carries only in-frame clones and drops some. The sample holds 200,000 to 250,000 clones; approximately 80% are singletons and the top ten take about 10%. Sequencing used PBMCs. All receptors come from a woman aged 45-65 years in good health and CMV-seropositive.

This chain connects TRBV6-6 to TRBJ2-7; TRBD1 agrees at 10 bases. The CDR3 spans 15 residues. The germline V gene encodes CDR1 MNHNY and CDR2 SVGAGI (reference sequence). The V segment lost 4 bases and the J segment 2 bases; nucleotides outside the gene matches: 5. CDR3 region: CASSSGQGGTYEQYF. The CDR3 DNA follows: TGTGCCAGCAGTTCAGGACAGGGGGGGACCTACGAGCAGTACTTC.

The chain employs TRBV25-1 and TRBJ2-5; D might be TRBD1 (7 bases). Judging by the DNA end, TRBJ2-7 fits better; the J call may be wrong. Germline CDR1 is MGHDK and CDR2 is SYGVNS. This CDR3 contains 13 residues. The CDR3 protein is CASSVGGGAEQYF. CDR3 in DNA: TGTGCCAGCAGTGTCGGAGGGGGCGCCGAGCAGTACTTC.

The chain employs TRBV19 and TRBJ2-1; maybe TRBD1 (5 bases). CDR1 is LNHDA and CDR2 is SQIVND in the germline V gene (reference sequence). V dropped 10 bases and J dropped 2 bases, with 21 bases sitting between them. This CDR3 has 16 residues. The CDR3 loop reads CATTPRQTDPYNEQFF. For the CDR3, the DNA is TGTGCCACAACCCCTAGACAGACCGATCCCTACAATGAGCAGTTCTTC.

V is TRBV19 and J is TRBJ2-1; 9 bases agree with TRBD1. CDR1 LNHDA and CDR2 SQIVND come from the germline V gene (reference sequence). The V and J ends lost 3 bases and 4 bases, in that order; junction bases with no gene match: 4. There are 15 residues in the CDR3. The CDR3 nucleotides read TGTGCCAGTAGTATCTGGACAGGGGAATACAATGAGCAGTTCTTC. Protein sequence: CASSIWTGEYNEQFF.

Only one count was recorded for this clone. CDR3 amino acids: CASSEYIGTGNTGELFF. CDR3 coding DNA: TGTGCCAGCAGTGAATATATCGGGACAGGGAACACCGGGGAGCTGTTTTTT. This chain uses TRBV6-1 with TRBJ2-2; 8 bases line up with TRBD1. Germline V lookup: CDR1 MNHNS, CDR2 SASEGT. The ends lost 2 bases at V and 1 base at J; junction bases unmatched: 6. This CDR3 has 17 amino acids.

This clone was counted once. The rearrangement links TRBV7-3 to TRBJ1-3; the match to TRBD1 covers 11 bases. CDR3 length equals 18 residues. Germline CDR1 is SGHTA and CDR2 is FQGTGA. Trimming removed 5 bases from V and 1 base from J; junction bases left unmatched: 10. CDR3 loop: CASSLQAGTGGSGNTIYF. The CDR3 region has the DNA TGTGCCAGCAGCCTCCAGGCCGGGACAGGGGGATCTGGAAACACCATATATTTT.

This chain uses TRBV6-1 with TRBJ1-1; tentatively, D is TRBD1 (6 bases). This CDR3 is built from 12 residues. Germline V CDR1 and CDR2: MNHNS, SASEGT. Between the trimmed V and J ends, which lost 8 bases and 3 bases, there was a span of 10 bases. The CDR3 is CASGRGDTEAFF. In nucleotides, the CDR3 is TGTGCCAGCGGGAGGGGGGACACTGAAGCTTTCTTT.

The chain combines TRBV2 with TRBJ1-1; D is possibly TRBD1 (6 bases). Trimming shortened V by 6 bases and J by 0 bases, and 8 bases separated the two germline ends. Germline V lookup: CDR1 SNHLY, CDR2 FYNNEI. This CDR3 is built from 13 residues. CDR3 in amino acids: CASRAGVNTEAFF. The CDR3 region has the DNA TGTGCCAGCAGGGCAGGGGTGAACACTGAAGCTTTCTTT.

Only a few counts were recorded for this clone. The gene calls are TRBV7-3 and TRBJ2-1; 12 positions match TRBD1. V trimming: 3 bases; J trimming: 9 bases; junction bases outside the gene matches: 6. Per germline, CDR1 SGHTA and CDR2 FQGTGA. The CDR3 extends over 15 amino acids. CDR3 DNA: TGTGCCAGCAGCTTGGGGACAGGGGGCCGGGGTGAGCAGTTCTTC. Encoded protein: CASSLGTGGRGEQFF.

The V call is TRBV5-1, the J call TRBJ2-1, with TRBD1 identical over 7 bases. V was clipped by 3 bases and J by 1 base; unmatched bases: 7. The CDR3 sequence is 16 residues long. In germline, CDR1 is SGHRS, CDR2 YFSETQ. The CDR3 DNA is TGCGCCAGCAGCTCCTACGGGACAGCTTCCTACAATGAGCAGTTCTTC. The encoded protein is CASSSYGTASYNEQFF. The full variable domain, completed using reference TRBV5-1 and TRBJ2-1, is KAGVTQTPRYLIKTRGQQVTLSCSPISGHRSVSWYQQTPGQGLQFLFEYFSETQRNKGNFPGRFSGRQFSNSRSEMNVSTLELGDSALYLCASSSYGTASYNEQFFGPGTRLTVL.

J is TRBJ2-1 and V is TRBV6-1; 8 positions agree with TRBD2. This CDR3 has 16 amino acids. J was trimmed by 5 bases and V by 0 bases; bases with no gene match: 6. Per germline, CDR1 MNHNS and CDR2 SASEGT. The CDR3 bases are TGTGCCAGCAGTGAAGCGACGGGGGGGAGGGACAATGAGCAGTTCTTC. Its protein product is CASSEATGGRDNEQFF.

This clone appeared a few times. V usage is TRBV6-6 and J usage is TRBJ1-1, with D maybe TRBD1 (5 bases). Per germline, CDR1 MNHNY and CDR2 SVGAGI (reference sequence). The germline V and J ends were trimmed by 6 bases and 6 bases, with 17 bases remaining between them. This CDR3 comprises 14 residues. CDR3 bases: TGTGCCAGCAGCCGCCGGGCAGGGAAGGCTGAAGCTTTCTTT. Protein product: CASSRRAGKAEAFF.

This chain links TRBV19 with TRBJ1-4; D perhaps matches TRBD1 (6 bases). V lost 3 bases, J lost 4 bases, and 12 bases lay in between. The CDR3 is made up of 15 amino acids. CDR1 is LNHDA and CDR2 is SQIVND in the germline V gene (reference sequence). The CDR3 reads CASSMMAGVNEKLFF. CDR3 bases: TGTGCCAGTAGTATGATGGCAGGGGTTAATGAAAAACTGTTTTTT.

V gene TRBV7-8 combines with J gene TRBJ1-4, with D possibly matching TRBD1 (5 bases). Germline V gene sequence: CDR1 SGHVS, CDR2 FQNEAQ. CDR3 size: 15 residues. Trimming shortened V by 0 bases and J by 8 bases, and 13 bases separated the two germline ends. CDR3 amino acids: CASSLAVSGGEKLFF. CDR3 bases: TGTGCCAGCAGCTTAGCCGTATCGGGGGGGGAAAAACTGTTTTTT.